The rows below give T cell receptor delta chains drawn from one sample of a study of γδ T cells in repeated Plasmodium falciparum infection. TCRdb applied CATT to the multiplex PCR reads for clone calling. Among tens of thousands of delta-chain clones listed, roughly 1.6% were seen once. The sequenced sample consisted of gamma-delta T cells from blood. These receptors originate from a pool of human donors (malaria-infected and uninfected, not separated). Both conserved end residues are part of each CDR3. The D gene is left open where the match is weak. The size of a clone is reported for some rows only, either as once, few or many, or as a class for expanded clones.

TRDD3	TRDV1	many	TRDJ1	21	CALITKPSPNWGPNYTGKLIF	TGTGCTCTCATAACCAAGCCTTCTCCTAACTGGGGACCTAATTACACCGGTAAACTCATCTTT
-	TRAV14/DV4	medium-sized	TRDJ1	14	CAMRELHYTDKLIF	TGTGCAATGAGAGAGCTCCATTACACCGATAAACTCATCTTT
TRDD3	TRDV1	many	TRDJ1	19	CALGELRSPLRGDPHKLIF	TGTGCTCTTGGGGAACTCAGGTCTCCCTTACGGGGGGATCCCCATAAACTCATCTTT
TRDD3	TRDV1	many	TRDJ1	20	CALWGSTFPVLLGDTDKLIF	TGTGCTTTATGGGGCTCGACTTTCCCCGTACTGTTGGGGGATACCGATAAACTCATCTTT
TRDD3	TRDV1	many	TRDJ1	26	CALGERTAETGGYWTYFDMYTDKLIF	TGTGCTCTTGGGGAAAGGACGGCCGAAACTGGGGGATACTGGACCTATTTTGACATGTACACCGATAAACTCATCTTT
TRDD3	TRDV1	-	TRDJ1	21	CALGETTATNWGIHAYYKLIF	TGTGCTCTTGGGGAAACCACTGCCACGAACTGGGGGATACACGCGTATTATAAGCTCATCTTT
TRDD3	TRDV1	medium-sized	TRDJ1	23	CALGENPSHVLGDTPVYTDKLIF	TGTGCTCTTGGGGAAAACCCCTCCCACGTACTGGGGGATACGCCAGTGTACACCGATAAACTCATCTTT
TRDD3	TRDV2	many	TRDJ1	15	CACDKLGASTDKLIF	TGTGCCTGTGACAAACTGGGGGCCTCGACCGATAAACTCATCTTT
-	TRDV1	many	TRDJ1	18	CALGALSGALQNTDKLIF	TGTGCTCTTGGGGCATTAAGTGGGGCCCTCCAAAACACCGATAAACTCATCTTT
-	TRDV1	medium-sized	TRDJ1	15	CALGKLRGSRDKLIF	TGTGCTCTTGGGAAACTGAGGGGTTCGCGGGATAAACTCATCTTT
TRDD3	TRDV1	many	TRDJ1	20	CALGDLPQYWGIRYTDKLIF	TGTGCTCTTGGGGACCTTCCTCAGTACTGGGGGATAAGGTACACCGATAAACTCATCTTT
TRDD3	TRDV3	medium-sized	TRDJ1	17	CASHAASGGYCHDKLIF	TGTGCCTCTCATGCCGCCTCTGGGGGATACTGTCACGATAAACTCATCTTT
TRDD3	TRDV1	many	TRDJ1	26	CALGKWYLIPGGYEKGHFWYTDKLIF	TGTGCTCTTGGGAAATGGTACCTTATACCTGGGGGATACGAGAAGGGACACTTCTGGTACACCGATAAACTCATCTTT
-	TRDV1	many	TRDJ1	18	CALGDYPFLSHTDDKLIF	TGTGCTCTTGGGGACTACCCGTTCCTCTCCCATACTGACGATAAACTCATCTTT
TRDD3	TRDV1	large	TRDJ1	24	CALGELEFYLFRGGIHHITDKLIF	TGTGCTCTTGGGGAACTCGAGTTTTACCTGTTCAGAGGTGGGATACACCACATCACCGATAAACTCATCTTT
TRDD3	TRDV1	medium-sized	TRDJ1	20	CALGEPALAGGYEATDKLIF	TGTGCTCTTGGGGAACCCGCTCTAGCTGGGGGATACGAGGCCACCGATAAACTCATCTTT
TRDD3	TRDV2	medium-sized	TRDJ1	19	CACDTVPGALGDTNDKLIF	TGTGCCTGTGACACCGTCCCGGGGGCTCTGGGGGATACGAACGATAAACTCATCTTT
-	TRDV1	many	TRDJ1	20	CALGEPPPFLFGHSPDKLIF	TGTGCTCTTGGGGAACCCCCCCCTTTCCTATTCGGTCATTCCCCTGATAAACTCATCTTT
-	TRDV2	many	TRDJ1	16	CACDTAGTFSTDKLIF	TGTGCCTGTGACACCGCTGGGACTTTCTCCACCGATAAACTCATCTTT
TRDD3	TRDV1	medium-sized	TRDJ1	22	CALGNSTSPPAGGIRRTDKLIF	TGTGCTCTTGGGAACTCCACTTCCCCGCCCGCCGGGGGGATAAGGAGGACCGATAAACTCATCTTT
-	TRDV1	many	TRDJ1	20	CALGDLDSPLLPPHTDKLIF	TGTGCTCTTGGGGACCTAGATAGCCCCCTGCTTCCCCCCCATACCGATAAACTCATCTTT
TRDD3	TRDV1	many	TRDJ1	19	CALGERHWGPAPAPIKLIF	TGTGCTCTTGGGGAGCGGCACTGGGGACCGGCTCCGGCCCCAATCAAACTCATCTTT
-	TRDV1	many	TRDJ1	19	CALGELERNLPRNTDKLIF	TGTGCTCTTGGGGAACTTGAGAGAAACCTACCTCGTAACACCGATAAACTCATCTTT
-	TRDV1	many	TRDJ1	17	CALGEPEYVRVPDKLIF	TGTGCTCTTGGGGAGCCGGAGTACGTGAGGGTCCCCGATAAACTCATCTTT
TRDD3	TRDV3	many	TRDJ1	16	CASAVVGDPGTDKLIF	TGTGCCTCGGCAGTGGTGGGGGATCCGGGCACCGATAAACTCATCTTT
-	TRDV1	many	TRDJ1	21	CALGELPLRGSYYCLKCELIF	-
-	TRDV1	many	TRDJ1	13	CALNKGAWFVLIF	TGTGCTCTTAACAAAGGGGCCTGGTTTGTGCTCATCTTT
TRDD3	TRDV2	many	TRDJ3	20	CACDKVGDTIHSWDTRQMFF	TGTGCCTGTGACAAGGTGGGGGATACGATCCACTCCTGGGACACCCGACAGATGTTTTTC
-	TRDV1	many	TRDJ1	18	CALGLPYEPVSNTDKLIF	TGTGCTCTTGGGTTACCATACGAGCCCGTGTCCAACACCGATAAACTCATCTTT
TRDD3	TRDV1	many	TRDJ1	20	CALGGDLKGWGVYPTGKLIF	TGTGCTCTTGGGGGAGACTTGAAGGGCTGGGGGGTCTATCCCACCGGTAAACTCATCTTT
-	TRDV1	many	TRDJ1	25	CALGEPTFLISFNDGGFRYTDKLIF	TGTGCTCTTGGGGAACCGACCTTCCTAATCTCTTTTAATGATGGGGGATTCCGGTACACCGATAAACTCATCTTT
TRDD3	TRDV2	many	TRDJ1	17	CACDLLEGIGKAGKLIF	TGTGCCTGTGACTTGCTGGAGGGGATAGGGAAAGCGGGTAAACTCATCTTT
TRDD3	TRDV2	many	TRDJ1	17	CACDVLGDFKDTDKLIF	TGTGCCTGTGATGTACTGGGGGATTTTAAGGACACCGATAAACTCATCTTT
TRDD3	TRDV1	many	TRDJ1	18	CALVELKNWGMIGDKLIF	TGTGCTCTTGTGGAACTAAAGAACTGGGGGATGATCGGAGATAAACTCATCTTT
TRDD3	TRDV1	medium-sized	TRDJ1	17	CALGVVLGGRYTDKLIF	TGTGCTCTTGGGGTTGTGCTGGGGGGCCGGTACACCGATAAACTCATCTTT
TRDD3	TRDV2	many	TRDJ1	21	CACDTVGVLGDTAYYTDKLIF	TGTGCCTGTGACACCGTGGGTGTACTGGGGGATACGGCCTACTACACCGATAAACTCATCTTT
TRDD3	TRDV3	many	TRDJ1	14	CAFSITGGYDKLIF	TGTGCGTTTAGCATTACTGGGGGATACGATAAACTCATCTTT
TRDD3	TRDV1	many	TRDJ1	19	CALGERIARGIPPTDKLIF	TGTGCTCTTGGGGAAAGGATCGCTAGGGGGATACCGCCCACAGATAAACTCATCTTT
-	TRDV2	many	TRDJ1	17	CACDTVGSGLITDKLIF	TGTGCCTGTGACACCGTGGGGTCGGGTCTCATCACCGATAAACTCATCTTT
TRDD3	TRDV2	medium-sized	TRDJ1	16	CACGPGIRVVTDKLIF	TGTGCCTGTGGCCCGGGGATACGCGTGGTTACCGATAAACTCATCTTT
-	TRDV1	many	TRDJ1	15	CALGRDMGDTDKLIF	TGTGCTCTTGGGCGTGACATGGGGGACACCGATAAACTCATCTTT
TRDD3	TRDV1	many	TRDJ1	16	CALEDGIRFYTDKLIF	TGTGCTCTTGAAGATGGGATACGGTTTTACACCGATAAACTCATCTTT
-	TRDV1	many	TRDJ1	16	CALGEGPWVGTDKLIF	TGTGCTCTTGGGGAAGGTCCTTGGGTCGGAACCGATAAACTCATCTTT
TRDD3	TRDV2	many	TRDJ1	22	CACDTVRTGGYLNVRPPDKLIF	TGTGCCTGTGACACCGTCAGAACTGGGGGATACCTCAATGTAAGACCCCCCGATAAACTCATCTTT
-	TRDV1	medium-sized	TRDJ4	15	CALGELDPLARPLIF	TGTGCTCTTGGGGAACTCGACCCCCTGGCCAGACCCCTGATCTTT